A selection of T cell receptor beta chains follows, all from one sample in a study of regulatory T cells in long-lasting Graves disease. TCRdb recomputed calls from the multiplex PCR reads with MiXCR, one row per CDR3 protein. The table lists some 560,000 distinct CDR3 sequences, approximately 16% of them singletons, with 20% to 30% in the top ten. In addition, the sample was reused for a study of T cells in Graves' hyperthyroidism and ophthalmopathy.

Sequences were derived from peripheral blood mononuclear cells (PBMCs), sampled at new diagnosis, from a patient treated with antithyroid drugs. These receptors were taken from a woman aged 40 to 65 with Graves disease. Each CDR3 is given with its conserved first and last residue. The D gene is left open where the match is weak. Clone size, where shown, is once, few, many, or a class for clones that have expanded.

TRBV18	TRBD2	TRBJ2-7	.	16	CASSPKSGGASYEQYF	TGTGCCAGCTCACCAAAGAGCGGGGGGGCTTCCTACGAGCAGTACTTC
TRBV3-1	TRBD2	TRBJ2-1	few	15	CASSLGTSGDYEQFF	TGTGCCAGCAGCCTCGGGACTAGCGGGGACTATGAGCAGTTCTTC
TRBV19	.	TRBJ1-1	.	12	CASSHRDGSVFF	TGTGCCAGTAGTCACCGGGACGGTAGTGTTTTCTTT
TRBV20-1	.	TRBJ2-7	many	11	CSARDHYEQYF	TGCAGTGCTAGAGACCACTACGAGCAGTACTTC
TRBV28	.	TRBJ2-3	many	14	CASSTRQETDTQYF	TGTGCCAGCAGTACCAGACAGGAAACAGATACGCAGTATTTT
TRBV19	TRBD1	TRBJ2-2	.	15	CASSIGGQGPGELFF	TGTGCCAGTAGTATTGGCGGACAGGGTCCCGGGGAGCTGTTTTTT
TRBV18	TRBD1	TRBJ1-1	many	15	CASSQRTGENTEAFF	TGTGCCAGCTCACAGAGGACAGGTGAGAACACTGAAGCTTTCTTT
TRBV12-3/TRBV12-4	.	TRBJ2-5	many	14	CASSLEGHQETQYF	TGTGCCAGCAGTTTGGAGGGGCACCAAGAGACCCAGTACTTC
TRBV10-3	TRBD1	TRBJ2-2	few	16	CAISPGQGKGSGELFF	TGTGCCATCAGCCCAGGACAGGGGAAGGGTTCCGGGGAGCTGTTTTTT
TRBV5-5	.	TRBJ2-1	.	17	CASSFRTFTLSYNEQFF	TGTGCCAGCAGCTTTAGGACCTTTACCCTCTCCTACAATGAGCAGTTCTTC